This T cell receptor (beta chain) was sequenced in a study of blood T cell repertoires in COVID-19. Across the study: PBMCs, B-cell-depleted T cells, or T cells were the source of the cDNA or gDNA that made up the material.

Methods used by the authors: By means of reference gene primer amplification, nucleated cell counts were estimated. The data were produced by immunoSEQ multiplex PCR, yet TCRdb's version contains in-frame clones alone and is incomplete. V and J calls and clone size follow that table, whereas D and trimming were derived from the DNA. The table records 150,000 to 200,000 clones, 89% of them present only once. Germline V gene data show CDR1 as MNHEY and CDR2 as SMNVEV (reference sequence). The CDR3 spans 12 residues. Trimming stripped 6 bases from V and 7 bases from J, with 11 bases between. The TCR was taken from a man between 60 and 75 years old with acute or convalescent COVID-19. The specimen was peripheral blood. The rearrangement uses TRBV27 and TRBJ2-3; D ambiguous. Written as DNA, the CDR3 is TGTGCCAGCAGCGCCTCGGTTCATACGCAGTATTTT. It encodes CASSASVHTQYF.